This T cell receptor beta chain stems from a study of blood T cell repertoires in COVID-19. The repertoire was sequenced with immunoSEQ multiplex PCR; TCRdb's copy has only in-frame clones and lacks some. This sample has 200,000 to 250,000 clones, with roughly 82% found just once. The sequence derives from a man in his fifties or sixties with active or convalescent COVID-19. The sequenced material came from peripheral blood.

The CDR3 region has the DNA TGTGCCAGCAGCCAAGGACTCAAGGGAGGGGATACGCAGTATTTT. Translated: CASSQGLKGGDTQYF. The chain joins TRBV2 to TRBJ2-3, with 7 bases aligning to TRBD2. V shed 6 bases, J shed 6 bases, and the junction held 12 bases outside the gene matches. Germline V gene sequence: CDR1 SNHLY, CDR2 FYNNEI. This CDR3 has 15 amino acids.